This TCR beta chain comes out of a study of identifying expanded T cells in peripheral blood (dated by TCRdb to the late 2010s). Regarding the study in general: Technical replicates were generated by sequencing separate aliquots of the same genomic DNA pool, with four replicates compared pairwise.

The immunoSEQ Assay, which uses bias-controlled multiplex PCR amplification of genomic DNA, was used to profile TCRbeta CDR3 regions. The study's own analysis went as follows. To quantify the absolute abundance of each unique TCRbeta CDR3 region, the sequences were collapsed and filtered. Differential abundance was tested with a binomial (Fisher-equivalent) model and with a beta-binomial model adding time-dependent variance fitted from healthy donors. Clones with fewer than 5 combined templates were removed, and a clone was called differentially abundant if the clone's Benjamini-Hochberg FDR was below 0.01. The form v = (b*log(k)+a)^2 was used to model beta-binomial variance as a function of total template count across the two samples. TCRdb carries this immuneACCESS record with in-frame sequences only. Its versions omit some clonotypes, under half of them owing to an unresolved V gene in the studies checked, with the rest unexplained. That table furnishes V, J and clone size, whereas the DNA furnished D and trimming. Within this sample are 84,000 or so clones, with around 91% of them counted one time only. Around 2.7% of the sample belongs to the ten largest clones.

V loses 2 bases, J loses 5 bases, and the germline ends lie 7 bases apart. Reading the germline V gene (reference sequence) gives CDR1 MNHNY and CDR2 SVGAGI. Including the terminal cysteine and phenylalanine, the CDR3 comprises 14 residues. Just CDR3 DNA is preserved here, 42 bases in frame from base 1. About this clone: This receptor's antigen is unknown. Per-base qualities were not stored, and no clone one base away is much larger.

During the collection period, no immune events, such as infections, were documented for the healthy donors. To calibrate time-dependent variance in a beta-binomial model of T-cell clone differential abundance, blood repertoires from healthy donors were used as a training cohort. The training cohort included 10 or so healthy donors, of whom 3 were female and 7 were male. On average the donors were 43 years old, and their ages spanned roughly 25 to 65 years. Whole blood was collected from each healthy donor at three time points spaced around 2 weeks apart and obtained from a commercial supplier. Genomic DNA was extracted from unsorted whole blood for immunosequencing. General conclusions and limits of the study: Between technical replicates the binomial model flagged approximately 1.2 differentially abundant clones, whereas over roughly two weeks the binomial model flagged about 16.4 and over roughly 4 weeks around 20. Variance in clone template counts between two-week samples significantly increased with total template count across all healthy donors. The authors expected biological variance in healthy repertoires might increase further over much longer intervals such as months to years. The beta-binomial model significantly reduced the number of clones called differentially abundant and the false-positive rate across all healthy-donor time intervals.

The sequenced material came from blood. The source is a person between 18 and 75 years old in good health. Recombination connected TRBV6-6 to TRBJ2-6, with the D gene uncertain. DNA sequence: TGTGCCAGCAGTTACCTGGCGAGGGCCAACGTCCTGACTTTC. This encodes CASSYLARANVLTF.